The entry below describes one T cell receptor beta chain. Antigen: not known. The data stem from a study of T cell responses to AZD1222 COVID-19 vaccine. General study results and limits: A rise in Spike-specific TCR breadth and depth followed two AZD1222 doses. Clonal diversity was possibly underestimated, and white British individuals and females predominated among donors. Samples come after the peak T cell response, not at day 14. Unmutated variant regions are reportedly the target of nearly half of TCRs that are spike-specific.

Repertoires were generated with immunoSEQ multiplex PCR, while TCRdb's copy carries only in-frame clones and drops some. The sample has 90,000 to 150,000 clones; around 89% are singletons. This sample comprised peripheral blood, obtained 28 days after the second AZD1222 dose. This TCR came from an adult who received the AZD1222 COVID-19 vaccine.

This chain's CDR3 is CASSFPGTGKETQYF. In DNA form, the CDR3 reads TGTGCCAGCAGTTTTCCCGGGACTGGGAAGGAGACCCAGTACTTC. This chain uses TRBV28 with TRBJ2-5, with D possibly being TRBD2 (6 bases). The CDR3 runs 15 residues. V was shortened by 3 bases and J by 5 bases, with 16 bases between the two germline ends. Per germline, CDR1 MDHEN and CDR2 SYDVKM.